This is a list of T cell receptor beta chains from one sample in a study of blood T cell repertoires in COVID-19. Measured with immunoSEQ multiplex PCR; TCRdb has only the in-frame clones, and not every one. The sample includes some 300,000 clones, roughly nine tenths of them seen just once. Sample: PBMCs or T cells enriched from blood (not recorded which). The receptors were gathered from a woman between 40 and 55 years old who had recovered from COVID-19. Each CDR3 is given with its conserved first and last residue. D genes are given only for firm matches. A clone size is listed for some rows: how often the clone was seen (once, few, many), or a class if it is expanded.

j_call: TRBJ1-2
d_call: .
clone_size: .
v_call: TRBV6-5
cdr3_nt: TGTGCCAGCTCCGAGTACCCCTATGGCTACACCTTC
cdr3_aa: CASSEYPYGYTF

j_call: TRBJ1-1
d_call: .
clone_size: .
v_call: TRBV30
cdr3_nt: TGTGCCTGGAAGGGGGGGATATTGAACACTGAAGCTTTCTTT
cdr3_aa: CAWKGGILNTEAFF

j_call: TRBJ1-1
d_call: TRBD1
clone_size: .
v_call: TRBV5-1
cdr3_nt: TGCGCCAGCAGCCTAGACCCAGGGGGGAACACTGAAGCTTTCTTT
cdr3_aa: CASSLDPGGNTEAFF

j_call: TRBJ2-5
d_call: TRBD2
clone_size: .
v_call: TRBV4-1
cdr3_nt: TGCGCCAGCAGCCGGGCCGGGACTAGCCTGGAGACCCAGTACTTC
cdr3_aa: CASSRAGTSLETQYF

j_call: TRBJ2-3
d_call: TRBD2
clone_size: .
v_call: TRBV2
cdr3_nt: TGTGCCGGGGCGGGGGGCCGAGGATCAGATACGCAGTATTTT
cdr3_aa: CAGAGGRGSDTQYF

j_call: TRBJ1-1
d_call: TRBD1
clone_size: .
v_call: TRBV5-4
cdr3_nt: TGTGCCAGCAGCTCCCAACATACAGGGGGCGGCACTGAAGCTTTCTTT
cdr3_aa: CASSSQHTGGGTEAFF

j_call: TRBJ2-3
d_call: TRBD2
clone_size: .
v_call: TRBV19
cdr3_nt: TGTGCCAGTAGGTACAGGGCCGGGACTAGCGGGGGAACAGATACGCAGTATTTT
cdr3_aa: CASRYRAGTSGGTDTQYF

j_call: TRBJ1-2
d_call: TRBD1
clone_size: .
v_call: TRBV27
cdr3_nt: TGTGCCAGCAGTCGCCGGACAGGGAACTATGGCTACACCTTC
cdr3_aa: CASSRRTGNYGYTF

j_call: TRBJ1-1
d_call: .
clone_size: .
v_call: TRBV29-1
cdr3_nt: TGCAGCTTGCGAGAACAGCTGAACACTGAAGCTTTCTTT
cdr3_aa: CSLREQLNTEAFF

j_call: TRBJ2-1
d_call: TRBD2
clone_size: .
v_call: TRBV25-1
cdr3_nt: TGTGCCAGCGCCCCCCCGGGACTAGCGGGAGCTGAGCAGTTCTTC
cdr3_aa: CASAPPGLAGAEQFF

j_call: TRBJ1-4
d_call: TRBD1
clone_size: .
v_call: TRBV6-5
cdr3_nt: TGTGCCAGCAAGGACAGGGAAGAGGAAAAACTGTTTTTT
cdr3_aa: CASKDREEEKLFF

j_call: TRBJ1-6
d_call: .
clone_size: .
v_call: TRBV27
cdr3_nt: TGTGCCAGCAGTGAGGCGGCTTTGAGCCTTTCACCCCTCCACTTT
cdr3_aa: CASSEAALSLSPLHF

j_call: TRBJ2-2
d_call: TRBD2
clone_size: .
v_call: TRBV29-1
cdr3_nt: TGCAGCGTCGATAACGGGAGGTCCGGGGAGCTGTTTTTT
cdr3_aa: CSVDNGRSGELFF

j_call: TRBJ1-2
d_call: TRBD1
clone_size: once
v_call: TRBV19
cdr3_nt: TGTGCCAGTAGGCTGACAGGGGGCCGGTTCGGGTATGGCTACACCTTC
cdr3_aa: CASRLTGGRFGYGYTF